This TCR beta chain originates from a study of regulatory and conventional T cells in RAG deficiency. The overall study: CID or atypical SCID patients with hypomorphic RAG mutations often have autoimmunity.

Whole-study findings and limits: Shorter CDR3s in all patient subsets; >75% Treg-Tconv overlap in Omenn.

Of note for this clone: Its cognate antigen is unknown.

Germline-derived CDR1 and CDR2 are SQVTM and ANQGSEA. The CDR3 sequence is 15 residues long. V lost 8 bases, J lost 0 bases, and 16 bases lay in between. Assay used: immunoSEQ multiplex PCR; TCRdb lists only in-frame clones, some missing. The sample carries about a thousand clones, around 82% recorded once. The sample comprised CD8+ T cells sorted from blood. The sequence derives from a human donor with RAG deficiency presenting as severe combined immunodeficiency. J is TRBJ2-2 and V is TRBV29-1, with D tentatively TRBD1 or TRBD2 (5 bases each). The CDR3 bases are TGCAGCACATCCTCCGGGACCGCGAACACCGGGGAGCTGTTTTTT. It encodes CSTSSGTANTGELFF.